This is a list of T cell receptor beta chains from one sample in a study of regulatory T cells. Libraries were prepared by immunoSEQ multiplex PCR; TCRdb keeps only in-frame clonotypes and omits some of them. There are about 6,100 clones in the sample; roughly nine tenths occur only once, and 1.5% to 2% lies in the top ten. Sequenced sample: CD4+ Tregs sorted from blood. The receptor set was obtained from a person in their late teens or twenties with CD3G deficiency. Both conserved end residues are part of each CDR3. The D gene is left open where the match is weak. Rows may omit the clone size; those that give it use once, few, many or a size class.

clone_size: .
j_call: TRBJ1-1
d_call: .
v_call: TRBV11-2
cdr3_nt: TGTGCCAGCAGCCTTGGGCCGGGGCGAGGGACTGAAGCTTTCTTT
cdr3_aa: CASSLGPGRGTEAFF

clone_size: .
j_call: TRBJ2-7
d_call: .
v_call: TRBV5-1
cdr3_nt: TGCGCCAGCAGCTTGGCCCCCACCTACGAGCAGTACTTC
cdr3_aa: CASSLAPTYEQYF

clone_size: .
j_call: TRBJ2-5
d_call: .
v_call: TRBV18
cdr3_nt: TGTGCCAGCTCATACCGGGATCAATCAGGGACCCAGTACTTC
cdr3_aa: CASSYRDQSGTQYF

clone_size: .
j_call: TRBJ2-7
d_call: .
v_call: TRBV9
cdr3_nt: TGTGCCAGCAGCTCCGGTCCCTACGAGCAGTACTTC
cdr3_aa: CASSSGPYEQYF

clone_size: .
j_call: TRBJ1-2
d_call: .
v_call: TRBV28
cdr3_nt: TGTGCCAGCGCCCCCCTCTTAGCTAACTATGGCTACACCTTC
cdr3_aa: CASAPLLANYGYTF

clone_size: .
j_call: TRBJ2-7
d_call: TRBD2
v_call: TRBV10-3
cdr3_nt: TGTGCCAGTGGAGCGGGAGGGGACGGCGAGCAGTACTTC
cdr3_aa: CASGAGGDGEQYF

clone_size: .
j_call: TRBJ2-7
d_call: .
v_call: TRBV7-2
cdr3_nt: TGTGCCAGCAGCTTAGGGGGTCGGTCTAGCGCTTCCTTC
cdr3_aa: CASSLGGRSSASF

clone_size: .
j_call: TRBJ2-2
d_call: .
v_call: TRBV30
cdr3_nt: TGTGCCTGGAGTGGACACAAACACCGGGGAGCTGTTTTT
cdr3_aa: CAWSGHKHRGAVF

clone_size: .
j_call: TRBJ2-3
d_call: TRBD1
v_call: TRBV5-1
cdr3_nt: TGCGCCAGCAGCTCGGGACAGATGGGAGATACGCAGTATTTT
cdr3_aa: CASSSGQMGDTQYF

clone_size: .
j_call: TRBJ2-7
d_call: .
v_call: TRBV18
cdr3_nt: TGTGCCAGCTCAGCCAGACAGGGAGGGGAGCAGTACTTC
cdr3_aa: CASSARQGGEQYF

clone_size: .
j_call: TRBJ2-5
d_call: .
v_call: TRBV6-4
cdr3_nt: TGTGCCAGCAGTGTGAGGGGAGGGACCCAGTACTTC
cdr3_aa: CASSVRGGTQYF

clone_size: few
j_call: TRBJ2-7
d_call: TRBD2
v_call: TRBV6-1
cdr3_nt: TGTGCCACAGTAACCGGGACTAGCGGGAGTCGGCAGTACTTC
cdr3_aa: CATVTGTSGSRQYF

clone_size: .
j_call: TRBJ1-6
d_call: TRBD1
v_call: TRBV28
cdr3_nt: TGTGCCAGCAGGGGGGGACAGCATAATTCACCCCTCCACTTT
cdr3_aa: CASRGGQHNSPLHF

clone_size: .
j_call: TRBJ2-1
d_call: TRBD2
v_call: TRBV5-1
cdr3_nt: TGCGCCAGCAGCTCGGGACTAGCGGGAGTCAGTGAGCAGTTCTTC
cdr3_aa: CASSSGLAGVSEQFF

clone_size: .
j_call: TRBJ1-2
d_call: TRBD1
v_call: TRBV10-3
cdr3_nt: TGTGCCATCGGAGGGGGCAAAGCTAACTATGGCTACACCTTC
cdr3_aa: CAIGGGKANYGYTF

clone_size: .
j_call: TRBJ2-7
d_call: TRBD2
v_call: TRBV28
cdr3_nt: TGTGCCAGCAGTTCTCAGCGGGGGGCCCGCCTCTTATCCTACGAGCAGTACTTC
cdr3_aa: CASSSQRGARLLSYEQYF

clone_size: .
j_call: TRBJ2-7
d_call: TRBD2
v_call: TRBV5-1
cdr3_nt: TGCGCCAGCAGCTTACAGACTAGCGGGAGAGGGGAGCAGTACTTC
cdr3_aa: CASSLQTSGRGEQYF

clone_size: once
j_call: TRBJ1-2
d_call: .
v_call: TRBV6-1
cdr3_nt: TGTGCCAGCGGGAATGGCAGATCGGTAGAAGGCTACACCTTC
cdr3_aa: CASGNGRSVEGYTF

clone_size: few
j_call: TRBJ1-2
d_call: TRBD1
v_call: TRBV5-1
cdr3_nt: TGCGCCAGCAGCACTGGACAGGGAGACTATGGCTACACCTTC
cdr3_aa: CASSTGQGDYGYTF

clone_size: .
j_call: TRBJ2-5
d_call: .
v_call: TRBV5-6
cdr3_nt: TGTGCCAGCAGCCCGCGGCGACAGCAAGAGACCCAGTACTTC
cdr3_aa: CASSPRRQQETQYF

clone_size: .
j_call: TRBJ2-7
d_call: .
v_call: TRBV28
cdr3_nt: TGTGCCAGCAGTTTACGAGGGCCGGCCTACGAGCAGTACTTC
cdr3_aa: CASSLRGPAYEQYF

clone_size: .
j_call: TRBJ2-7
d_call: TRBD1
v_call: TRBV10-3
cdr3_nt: TGTGCCATCAGTGAGTCGGGACAGTCCTACGAGCAGTACTTC
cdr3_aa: CAISESGQSYEQYF

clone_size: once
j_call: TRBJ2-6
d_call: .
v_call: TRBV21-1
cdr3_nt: TGTGCCAGCAGCAAAAAAGGAGGGGACTCAGGGACGCCCTCTGGGGCCAACGTCCTGACTTTC
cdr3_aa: CASSKKGGDSGTPSGANVLTF